The 31 T cell receptor beta chains in this list originate from one sample, sequenced in a study of Ad26.COV2.S vaccination and SARS-CoV-2 variants. As to treatment: around 19 received Ad26.COV2.S at low or high dose, single or two shots; roughly five received placebo; per-sample allocation not given. Samples analyzed were those drawn on day 63 after the first vaccine or placebo injection. The table came from immunoSEQ multiplex PCR; TCRdb's copy has only in-frame clones and leaves some out. The table shows about 350,000 clones, with less than 90% occurring only once. The material sequenced was peripheral blood, taken in a trial of Ad26.COV2.S vaccine versus placebo. The receptors derive from a person aged 18 to 65 who received the Ad26.COV2.S COVID-19 vaccine or a placebo.

The V gene is TRBV19, the J gene TRBJ2-5, with D possibly matching TRBD2 (6 bases). The CDR3 spans 15 residues. Per the germline V gene, CDR1 is LNHDA and CDR2 is SQIVND (reference sequence). V dropped 3 bases and J dropped 2 bases, with 13 bases sitting between them. In DNA, the CDR3 is TGTGCCAGTAGTATGTCAGGAGGGGAACAAGAGACCCAGTACTTC. Translated, it gives CASSMSGGEQETQYF.

This sequence joins TRBV14 and TRBJ2-2; possibly TRBD1 for D (6 bases). The germline V gene has CDR1 SGHDN and CDR2 FVKESK. CDR3 length: 14 residues. V shed 4 bases and J shed 5 bases, with 11 bases lying between them. The CDR3 reads CASSLRGGTGELFF. The CDR3 DNA reads as TGTGCCAGCAGCCTCAGGGGCGGGACCGGGGAGCTGTTTTTT. Drawing the rest from reference TRBV14 and TRBJ2-2, the complete variable domain is EAGVTQFPSHSVIEKGQTVTLRCDPISGHDNLYWYRRVMGKEIKFLLHFVKESKQDESGMPNNRFLAERTGGTYSTLKVQPAELEDSGVYFCASSLRGGTGELFFGEGSRLTVL.

The chain employs TRBV9 and TRBJ2-3; 9 bases are shared with TRBD1. Germline loops: CDR1 SGDLS, CDR2 YYNGEE. V was pared by 3 bases and J by 6 bases, with 11 bases of the junction left unmatched. This CDR3 region has 16 residues. The CDR3 DNA reads TGTGCCAGCAGCGCGAAATCACAGGGGGCAGCGGATACGCAGTATTTT. Protein product: CASSAKSQGAADTQYF.

V and J are TRBV9 and TRBJ2-2; TRBD2 agrees at 9 bases. V gave up 2 bases and J gave up 1 base; unmatched junction bases: 3. The germline V gene has CDR1 SGDLS and CDR2 YYNGEE. CDR3 length: 16 amino acids. The CDR3 loop is CASSVNSGRNTGELFF. In DNA, the CDR3 is TGTGCCAGCAGCGTGAATAGCGGGAGGAACACCGGGGAGCTGTTTTTT.

This chain uses TRBV7-8 with TRBJ2-7, with D maybe TRBD1 (5 bases). Trimming cost V 1 base and J 0 bases, with 10 bases left between them. Germline CDR1 is SGHVS and CDR2 is FQNEAQ. This CDR3 is built from 15 residues. The DNA of the CDR3 is TGTGCCAGCAGCTTAGAAAGACAGAGCTCCTACGAGCAGTACTTC. Residues: CASSLERQSSYEQYF.

This chain joins TRBV30 and TRBJ1-1; D gene unclear. Trimming removed 4 bases from V and 6 bases from J, with 6 bases in between. This CDR3 is 10 amino acids long. Looked up from germline, CDR1 is GTSNPN and CDR2 is SVGIG (reference sequence). CDR3 nucleotides: TGTGCCTGGATTCCCGCTGAAGCTTTCTTT. It is translated as CAWIPAEAFF.

V usage is TRBV28 and J usage is TRBJ2-1; D is possibly TRBD2 (5 bases). V was pared by 8 bases and J by 4 bases, with 12 bases between. Germline V gene sequence: CDR1 MDHEN, CDR2 SYDVKM. The CDR3 spans 13 residues. The CDR3 region has the DNA TGTGCCAGCTTGTTCTCGGGATACAATGAGCAGTTCTTC. It yields the protein CASLFSGYNEQFF.

This clone occurred a few times. This chain uses TRBV5-4 with TRBJ2-7; TRBD2 is a possible D gene (5 bases). The germline gives CDR1 SGHNT, CDR2 YYREEE (reference sequence). V lost 1 base and J 0 bases, leaving 8 bases between the germline ends. This CDR3 is built from 14 residues. The CDR3 protein is CASSLPGLSYEQYF. In DNA, the CDR3 is TGTGCCAGCAGCTTGCCAGGACTCTCCTACGAGCAGTACTTC.

V is TRBV19 and J is TRBJ2-7, with TRBD1 matching over 7 bases. This CDR3 region has 13 residues. The J segment lost 5 bases and the V segment lost 5 bases, leaving 6 bases of the junction unmatched. Germline V gene sequence: CDR1 LNHDA, CDR2 SQIVND (reference sequence). The CDR3 DNA is TGTGCCAGTAGTGTCAGCAGGGGGAACGAGCAGTACTTC. It codes for CASSVSRGNEQYF.

This clone has ten or more counts. J is TRBJ1-4 and V is TRBV4-3, with TRBD1 as a possible D gene (6 bases). Germline loops: CDR1 LGHNA, CDR2 YSLEER. Trimming pared 7 bases from V and 0 bases from J, leaving 15 bases between. There are 16 residues in the CDR3. The CDR3 sequence: CASTPDRAATNEKLFF. CDR3 in DNA: TGCGCCAGCACTCCGGACAGAGCCGCAACTAATGAAAAACTGTTTTTT.

This clone appeared a single time. This rearrangement joins TRBV7-2 to TRBJ1-1, with a weak D call TRBD1 (5 bases). Germline CDR1 reads SGHTA; CDR2 reads FQGNSA. Deletions cut 5 bases from V and 3 bases from J, with 10 bases between. The CDR3 covers 13 residues. The CDR3 coding sequence is TGTGCCAGCAGCCTCCGGGGGTACACTGAAGCTTTCTTT. Translated: CASSLRGYTEAFF.

A few counts support this clone. The rearrangement uses TRBV5-1 and TRBJ1-5; 12 bases are a match to TRBD1. There are 15 residues in the CDR3. The germline V gene encodes CDR1 SGHRS and CDR2 YFSETQ. The V gene end was trimmed by 4 bases and the J gene end by 6 bases; junction bases not matched to a gene: 5. This CDR3 is CASSVGQGAGQPQHF. The CDR3 bases are TGCGCCAGCAGCGTGGGACAGGGGGCAGGTCAGCCCCAGCATTTT.

This clone was seen a few times. The V gene is TRBV24-1, the J gene TRBJ1-1; D may be TRBD1 (6 bases). The germline V gene has CDR1 KGHDR and CDR2 SFDVKD. The V end lost 8 bases, the J end lost 5 bases, and 20 bases lay between the germline ends. The CDR3 length is 15 residues. CDR3: CATTPGTRGRTEAFF. The CDR3 bases are TGTGCCACCACGCCGGGTACCAGGGGTCGGACTGAAGCTTTCTTT.

V is TRBV6-2 or TRBV6-3 and J is TRBJ1-1; perhaps TRBD1 as D (5 bases). Germline V CDR1 and CDR2: MNHEY, SVGEGT. Trimming took off 2 bases at V and 3 bases at J, with 10 bases between the two ends. The CDR3 is 14 amino acids. The CDR3 DNA reads TGTGCCAGCAGTTACAGGGGCGGGCACACTGAAGCTTTCTTT. Its translation: CASSYRGGHTEAFF.

The chain employs TRBV19 and TRBJ2-7, with D unclear. Germline V lookup: CDR1 LNHDA, CDR2 SQIVND (reference sequence). Trimming took 3 bases from V and 3 from J, leaving 12 bases between them. This CDR3 contains 14 residues. This CDR3 reads CASSISSGGYEQYF. The CDR3 nucleotides read TGTGCCAGTAGTATTTCGTCAGGCGGCTACGAGCAGTACTTC.

The CDR3 loop reads CASSLEDRRGQPQHF. CDR3 coding DNA: TGTGCCAGCAGCTTAGAAGACAGACGGGGTCAGCCCCAGCATTTT. The chain employs TRBV11-2 and TRBJ1-5; perhaps TRBD1 as D (5 bases). The V end was cut by 0 bases, the J end by 6 bases, with 12 bases between. The CDR3 covers 15 residues. The germline gives CDR1 SGHAT, CDR2 FQNNGV.

The genes are TRBV5-6 and TRBJ1-6, with a tentative D call TRBD1 (6 bases). Trimming removed 2 bases from V and 8 bases from J, with 14 bases in between. This CDR3 is built from 15 residues. Germline assignment: CDR1 SGHDT and CDR2 YYEEEE. This CDR3 is CASSFAGGAYSPLHF. CDR3 coding DNA: TGTGCCAGCAGCTTCGCGGGGGGCGCATATTCACCCCTCCACTTT. Full variable domain (outside the CDR3, taken from reference TRBV5-6 and TRBJ1-6): DAGVTQSPTHLIKTRGQQVTLRCSPKSGHDTVSWYQQALGQGPQFIFQYYEEEERQRGNFPDRFSGHQFPNYSSELNVNALLLGDSALYLCASSFAGGAYSPLHFGNGTRLTVT.

The V gene is TRBV3-1 (or the pseudogene TRBV3-2), the J gene TRBJ2-5, with D perhaps matching TRBD1 or TRBD2 (6 bases each). The CDR3 extends over 16 amino acids. V shed 3 bases and J shed 1 base, with 15 bases lying between them. The germline CDR1 and CDR2 sequences are LGHDT and YNNKEL (reference sequence). In DNA form, the CDR3 reads TGTGCCAGCAGCCACCTAGGCGAGGGGGGCCAAGAGACCCAGTACTTC. Its protein product is CASSHLGEGGQETQYF.

V gene TRBV5-8 combines with J gene TRBJ2-1; D call uncertain. This CDR3 is built from 12 residues. The germline CDR1 and CDR2 sequences are SGHTS and YDEGEE. V lost 2 bases and J lost 2, with 2 bases in between. In DNA, the CDR3 is TGTGCCAGCAGCTTCACCTACAATGAGCAGTTCTTC. Protein product: CASSFTYNEQFF.

Turning to this clone: The sample holds other DNA sequences that translate to the same CDR3. The gene calls are TRBV6-2 or TRBV6-3 and TRBJ2-7; D ambiguous. CDR3 length: 14 amino acids. Germline CDR1 is MNHEY and CDR2 is SVGEGT. V lost 1 base, J lost 2 bases, and 9 bases lay in between. CDR3 DNA: TGTGCCAGCAGTTACTTCCAAGGAACCTACGAGCAGTACTTC. Its translation: CASSYFQGTYEQYF.

CDR3 sequence reads: CASSTPSSGGADTQYF. The CDR3 DNA reads TGTGCCAGCAGTACCCCGAGTAGCGGGGGGGCAGATACGCAGTATTTT. The chain is built from TRBV28 and TRBJ2-3; 11 nucleotides align to TRBD2. Germline-derived CDR1 and CDR2 are MDHEN and SYDVKM. J lost 4 bases, V lost 5 bases, and 8 bases had no gene match. This CDR3 region has 16 residues.

This chain joins TRBV11-2 and TRBJ2-3; tentatively, D is TRBD2 (7 bases). The length of the CDR3 is 14 residues. The V end lost 6 bases, the J end lost 10 bases, and 20 bases lay between the germline ends. Germline CDR1 reads SGHAT; CDR2 reads FQNNGV. The CDR3 region is CASSAGARRDPQYF. For the CDR3, the DNA is TGTGCCAGCAGTGCGGGGGCGAGGCGGGATCCGCAGTATTTT.

The chain combines TRBV27 with TRBJ2-1, with 13 bases aligning to TRBD2. V lost 2 bases to trimming and J lost 7 bases; unmatched junction nucleotides: 8. Germline CDR1 reads MNHEY; CDR2 reads SMNVEV (reference sequence). The length of the CDR3 is 17 residues. CDR3 nucleotide sequence: TGTGCCAGCAGTTTAAGAAGCCCGGGACTAGCGGGAAATGAGCAGTTCTTC. It yields the protein CASSLRSPGLAGNEQFF.

V gene TRBV15 combines with J gene TRBJ2-7; D is undetermined. CDR1 is LNHNV and CDR2 is YYDKDF in the germline V gene (reference sequence). Trimming pared 3 bases from V and 3 bases from J, leaving 12 bases between. CDR3 size: 14 residues. The CDR3 coding sequence is TGTGCCACCAGCAGCCTCTTGCCTTTCTACGAGCAGTACTTC. This translates into CATSSLLPFYEQYF.

CDR3 sequence (DNA): TGTGCCAGCAGCTCCCGAAGGACAGGGGTGTCCTACGAGCAGTACTTC. This sequence encodes CASSSRRTGVSYEQYF. The V gene is TRBV7-2, the J gene TRBJ2-7; 9 nucleotides align to TRBD1. V shed 4 bases, J shed 1 base, and the junction held 8 bases outside the gene matches. The germline V gene has CDR1 SGHTA and CDR2 FQGNSA. There are 16 residues in the CDR3.

The V call is TRBV3-1 (or the pseudogene TRBV3-2), the J call TRBJ1-2; no reliable D call. The CDR3 covers 15 residues. CDR1 is LGHDT and CDR2 is YNNKEL in the germline V gene (reference sequence). V lost 1 base to trimming and J lost 5 bases, with 14 bases between them. In DNA form, the CDR3 reads TGTGCCAGCAGCCAAGGGTCGGAGGGAAGGTATGGCTACACCTTC. Encoded protein: CASSQGSEGRYGYTF.

The V and J genes are TRBV7-6 and TRBJ1-6; the D is unclear. The germline V and J ends were trimmed by 5 bases and 7 bases, with 12 bases remaining between them. The CDR3 contains 14 residues. Germline V gives CDR1 SGHVS, CDR2 FNYEAQ. This CDR3 reads CASSPTLINSPLHF. The CDR3 region has the DNA TGTGCCAGCAGCCCGACACTGATCAATTCACCCCTCCACTTT.

The rearrangement uses TRBV29-1 and TRBJ2-7, with D possibly matching TRBD1 (6 bases). Trimming removed 3 bases from V and 5 bases from J, with 11 bases in between. The CDR3 sequence is 12 residues long. Germline V gene data show CDR1 as SQVTM and CDR2 as ANQGSEA. The CDR3 region has the DNA TGCAGCGTTGATTTGCAGGGGAACGAGCAGTACTTC. It yields the protein CSVDLQGNEQYF.

This clone appeared a few times. V and J are TRBV7-2 and TRBJ1-3, with D hard to call. Trimming shortened V by 5 bases and J by 0 bases, and 2 bases separated the two germline ends. Germline CDR1 and CDR2: SGHTA and FQGNSA. This CDR3 contains 12 residues. CDR3: CASSTSGNTIYF. Written as DNA, the CDR3 is TGTGCCAGCAGCACCTCTGGAAACACCATATATTTT.

V is TRBV2 and J is TRBJ2-2; TRBD1 matches at 10 bases. There are 17 residues in the CDR3. CDR1 and CDR2 (germline): SNHLY, FYNNEI. V shed 1 base and J 2 bases; nucleotides not matched to a gene: 4. The CDR3 DNA reads as TGTGCCAGCAGTGAAGAGACAGGGGGCTCTAACACCGGGGAGCTGTTTTTT. Residues: CASSEETGGSNTGELFF.

This chain connects TRBV2 to TRBJ2-2; D call uncertain. Trimming removed 2 bases from V and 6 bases from J, with 10 bases in between. Germline CDR1 SNHLY, CDR2 FYNNEI. The CDR3 is 14 residues long. The DNA of the CDR3 is TGTGCCAGCAGTGAATACGGGCAGTCCGGGGAGCTGTTTTTT. Translated: CASSEYGQSGELFF.